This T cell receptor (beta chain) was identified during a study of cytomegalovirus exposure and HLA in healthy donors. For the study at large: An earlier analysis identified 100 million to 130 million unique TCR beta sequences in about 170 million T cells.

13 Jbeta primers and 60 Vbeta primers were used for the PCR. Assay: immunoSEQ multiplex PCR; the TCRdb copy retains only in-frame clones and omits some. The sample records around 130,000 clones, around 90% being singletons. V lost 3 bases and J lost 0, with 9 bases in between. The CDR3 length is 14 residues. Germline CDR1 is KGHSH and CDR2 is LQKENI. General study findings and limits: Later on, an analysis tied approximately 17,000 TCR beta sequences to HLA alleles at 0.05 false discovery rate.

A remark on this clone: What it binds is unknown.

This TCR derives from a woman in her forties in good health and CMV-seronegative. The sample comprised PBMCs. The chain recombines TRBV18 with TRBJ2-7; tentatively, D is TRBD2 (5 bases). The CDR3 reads CASSPEASSYEQYF. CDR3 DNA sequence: TGTGCCAGCTCACCGGAGGCCTCCTCCTACGAGCAGTACTTC. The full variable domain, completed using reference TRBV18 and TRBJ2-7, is NAGVMQNPRHLVRRRGQEARLRCSPMKGHSHVYWYRQLPEEGLKFMVYLQKENIIDESGMPKERFSAEFPKEGPSILRIQQVVRGDSAAYFCASSPEASSYEQYFGPGTRLTVT.